This TCR beta chain was identified in a study of cytomegalovirus exposure and HLA in healthy donors. For the study at large: Some 200 million T cells yielded under 130 million unique TCR beta sequences in earlier analysis. Overall study results and limits: Trimming of TCR beta V- and J-genes showed a link, identified in a later analysis, to a missense DCLRE1C variant. A few of the chains that were CMV-associated were confirmed in vitro to be specific for CMV antigens. Based on reports, TCR beta sequences accurately predicted HLA-A and HLA-B alleles for most subjects.

The PCR used 60 Vbeta and 13 Jbeta primers. Using immunoSEQ multiplex PCR, the repertoire was profiled, and TCRdb retains in-frame clones only, with some absent. The sample yields under 250,000 clones, around 80% seen once. With respect to this clone: Its specificity is not known.

CDR1 and CDR2 (germline): SQVTM, ANQGSEA. The length of the CDR3 is 12 residues. The sequence was collected from a man younger than 35 in good health and CMV-seronegative. Sequencing was carried out using PBMCs. The J gene is TRBJ2-5, the V gene TRBV29-1; possible D gene TRBD2, 6 bases. The J call could be wrong; TRBJ2-7 is a better fit for the DNA end. The CDR3 DNA follows: TGCAGCGTTGAGGATAGCGGCTACGAGCAGTACTTC. Protein: CSVEDSGYEQYF.